Listed below are T cell receptor beta chains from one sample, sequenced in a study of a mutant IDH1 vaccine in newly diagnosed glioma. These receptors lack a known antigen. Repertoires were generated with immunoSEQ multiplex PCR, while TCRdb's copy carries only in-frame clones and drops some. The sample has fewer than 70,000 clones; around 86% are singletons. The specimen comprised PBMCs, sampled from a glioma patient whose treatment included an IDH1 peptide vaccine. These receptor sequences come from a man younger than 45 with glioma. The CDR3 runs from the conserved cysteine through the conserved F or W. The D gene is left open where the match is weak. Clone size is given for some rows only: seen once, a few or many times, or a class if the clone is expanded.

clone size,V gene,J gene,D gene,CDR3 protein,CDR3 DNA
.,TRBV2,TRBJ2-7,TRBD1,CASSRDRGITYEQYF,TGTGCCAGCAGTCGGGACAGGGGGATAACCTACGAGCAGTACTTC
.,TRBV27,TRBJ1-2,.,CASSPRQTFGYGYTF,TGTGCCAGCAGTCCCCGACAAACCTTCGGCTATGGCTACACCTTC
.,TRBV19,TRBJ2-2,TRBD1,CASRIGQGLTAGELFF,TGTGCCAGTAGAATTGGACAGGGATTGACGGCCGGGGAGCTGTTTTTT
.,TRBV6-5,TRBJ2-3,.,CASSYGGARSDTQYF,TGTGCCAGCAGTTACGGAGGGGCGCGTTCAGATACGCAGTATTTT
.,TRBV5-1,TRBJ1-1,.,CASKRQETFLNTEAFF,TGCGCCAGCAAAAGACAGGAGACATTCCTGAACACTGAAGCTTTCTTT
.,TRBV4-1,TRBJ1-1,TRBD1,CASSRTGVNTEAFF,TGCGCCAGCAGCCGAACAGGGGTGAACACTGAAGCTTTCTTT
.,TRBV30,TRBJ1-1,.,CAWSVPQEGTEAFF,TGTGCCTGGAGTGTACCCCAGGAAGGGACTGAAGCTTTCTTT
.,TRBV6-1,TRBJ1-3,TRBD1,CASSEGTGGNTIYF,TGTGCCAGCAGTGAAGGGACAGGGGGAAACACCATATATTTT
.,TRBV5-1,TRBJ2-3,.,CASSRGSTDTQYF,TGCGCCAGCAGCCGAGGTTCCACAGATACGCAGTATTTT
.,TRBV7-9,TRBJ1-2,.,CASSLEDRTNYGYTF,TGTGCCAGCAGCTTAGAAGACAGAACTAACTATGGCTACACCTTC
once,TRBV11-2,TRBJ1-1,.,CASSSQNTEAFF,TGTGCCAGCAGCTCCCAGAACACTGAAGCTTTCTTT
once,TRBV29-1,TRBJ2-3,.,CSVGGISSTDTQYF,TGCAGCGTTGGAGGGATTTCTAGCACAGATACGCAGTATTTT
.,TRBV29-1,TRBJ2-5,.,CSVEGVLAPNPSPQETQYF,TGCAGCGTTGAAGGCGTACTAGCCCCTAACCCCTCGCCCCAAGAGACCCAGTACTTC
.,TRBV7-9,TRBJ2-3,TRBD2,CASSSYGGVDTQYF,TGTGCCAGCAGCTCCTACGGGGGGGTAGATACGCAGTATTTT
.,TRBV15,TRBJ2-5,TRBD2,CATSREIPYREREGETQYF,TGTGCCACCAGCAGAGAAATCCCCTACAGGGAACGGGAGGGTGAGACCCAGTACTTC
.,TRBV6-6,TRBJ1-1,.,CASSLDGGLGEAFF,TGTGCCAGCTCCCTAGATGGGGGGTTGGGTGAAGCTTTCTTT
.,TRBV5-1,TRBJ1-6,TRBD1,CASSGGDSWESPLHF,TGCGCCAGCAGCGGGGGGGACAGTTGGGAATCACCCCTCCACTTT
.,TRBV19,TRBJ2-1,TRBD2,CASTSGWLAGSNEQFF,TGTGCCAGTACTTCCGGCTGGCTAGCGGGGAGCAATGAGCAGTTCTTC
.,TRBV19,TRBJ1-2,TRBD1,CASSPPGQGTAIYGYTF,TGTGCCAGTAGCCCCCCGGGACAGGGAACGGCAATCTATGGCTACACCTTC
.,TRBV7-2,TRBJ2-7,.,CASSLVTLYEQYF,TGTGCCAGCAGCTTAGTTACGCTCTACGAGCAGTACTTC
once,TRBV2,TRBJ2-7,TRBD1,CASSGRGQGYEQYF,TGTGCCAGCAGTGGAAGGGGACAGGGCTACGAGCAGTACTTC
.,TRBV14,TRBJ1-2,.,CASSRADRRINYGYTF,TGTGCCAGCAGCCGAGCCGACAGGAGGATTAACTATGGCTACACCTTC
.,TRBV18,TRBJ1-2,.,CASSPGRRGEGYTF,TGTGCCAGCTCACCGGGGCGACGCGGGGAAGGCTACACCTTC
.,TRBV19,TRBJ2-5,.,CASSRTVQETQYF,TGTGCCAGTAGTAGAACAGTCCAAGAGACCCAGTACTTC
.,TRBV4-2,TRBJ1-2,.,CASSLRQAIDYGYTF,TGTGCCAGCAGCTTGCGACAGGCCATCGACTATGGCTACACCTTC
.,TRBV10-3,TRBJ1-1,TRBD1,CAITPGQVGTEAFF,TGTGCCATCACCCCGGGACAGGTGGGCACTGAAGCTTTCTTT
.,TRBV7-2,TRBJ2-2,.,CASSLRGTQPRELFF,TGTGCCAGCAGCTTAAGGGGGACCCAACCACGGGAGCTGTTTTTT
.,TRBV9,TRBJ2-7,TRBD1,CASSLRTGNYEQYF,TGTGCCAGCAGCCTCAGGACAGGCAACTACGAGCAGTACTTC
.,TRBV15,TRBJ1-4,TRBD1,CATSREAGGGSEKLFF,TGTGCCACCAGCAGAGAAGCAGGAGGGGGCAGCGAAAAACTGTTTTTT
.,TRBV5-6,TRBJ2-7,TRBD1,CASSSRRTGVNEQYF,TGTGCCAGCAGCTCACGAAGGACAGGGGTGAACGAGCAGTACTTC
.,TRBV5-1,TRBJ2-5,.,CASRDMEETQYF,TGCGCCAGCAGGGACATGGAAGAGACCCAGTACTTC
.,TRBV19,TRBJ1-2,.,CASSPNINYGYTF,TGTGCCAGTAGCCCAAATATCAACTATGGCTACACCTTC
.,TRBV7-6,TRBJ1-4,TRBD1,CASSPRTGLQKLFF,TGTGCCAGCAGCCCCCGGACAGGGTTGCAAAAACTGTTTTTT
.,TRBV15,TRBJ2-5,.,CATVRGFRGSETQYF,TGTGCCACCGTTCGGGGATTTCGGGGGTCGGAGACCCAGTACTTC
.,TRBV7-9,TRBJ1-4,TRBD1,CASSPAQGNLEKLFF,TGTGCCAGCAGCCCGGCACAGGGGAATTTGGAAAAACTGTTTTTT
.,TRBV7-9,TRBJ1-2,.,CASSYGTKRGDGYTF,TGTGCCAGCAGCTATGGGACGAAACGGGGCGATGGCTACACCTTC